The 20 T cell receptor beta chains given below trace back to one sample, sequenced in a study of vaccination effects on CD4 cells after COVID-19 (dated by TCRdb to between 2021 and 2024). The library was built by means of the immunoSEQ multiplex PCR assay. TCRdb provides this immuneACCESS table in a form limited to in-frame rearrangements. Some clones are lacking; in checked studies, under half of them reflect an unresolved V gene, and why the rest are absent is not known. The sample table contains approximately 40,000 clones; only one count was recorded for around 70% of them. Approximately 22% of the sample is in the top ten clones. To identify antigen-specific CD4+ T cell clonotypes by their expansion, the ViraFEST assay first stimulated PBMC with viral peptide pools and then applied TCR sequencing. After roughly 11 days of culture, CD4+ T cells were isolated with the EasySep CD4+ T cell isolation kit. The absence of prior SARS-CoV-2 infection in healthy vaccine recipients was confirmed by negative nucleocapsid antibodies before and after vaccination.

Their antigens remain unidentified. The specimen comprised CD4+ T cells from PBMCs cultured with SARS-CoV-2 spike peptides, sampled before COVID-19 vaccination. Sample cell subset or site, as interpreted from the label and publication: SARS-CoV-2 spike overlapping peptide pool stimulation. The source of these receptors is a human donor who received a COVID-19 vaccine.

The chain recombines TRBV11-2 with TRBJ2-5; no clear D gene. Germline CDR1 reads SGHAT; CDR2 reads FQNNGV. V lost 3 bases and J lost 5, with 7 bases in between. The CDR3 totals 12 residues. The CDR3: CASSFETETQYF. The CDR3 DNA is TGTGCCAGCAGCTTTGAGACGGAGACCCAGTACTTC.

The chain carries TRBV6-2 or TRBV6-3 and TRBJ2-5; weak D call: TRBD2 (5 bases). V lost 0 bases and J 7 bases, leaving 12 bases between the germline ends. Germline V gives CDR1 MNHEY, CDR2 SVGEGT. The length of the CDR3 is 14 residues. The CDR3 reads CASSYSPGEGTQYF. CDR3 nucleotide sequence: TGTGCCAGCAGTTACTCCCCCGGGGAAGGGACCCAGTACTTC.

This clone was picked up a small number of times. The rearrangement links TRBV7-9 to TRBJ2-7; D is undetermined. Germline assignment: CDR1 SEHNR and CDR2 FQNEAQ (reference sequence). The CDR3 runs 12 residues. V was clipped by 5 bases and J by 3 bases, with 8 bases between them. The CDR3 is CASSPRIYEQYF. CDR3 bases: TGTGCCAGCAGCCCCCGGATCTACGAGCAGTACTTC.

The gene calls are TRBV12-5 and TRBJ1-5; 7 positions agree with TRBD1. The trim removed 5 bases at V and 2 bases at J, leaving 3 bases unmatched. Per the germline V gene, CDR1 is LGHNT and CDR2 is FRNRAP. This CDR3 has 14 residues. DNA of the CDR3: TGTGCTAGTGGTGATACAGGGGGCAATCAGCCCCAGCATTTT. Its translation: CASGDTGGNQPQHF.

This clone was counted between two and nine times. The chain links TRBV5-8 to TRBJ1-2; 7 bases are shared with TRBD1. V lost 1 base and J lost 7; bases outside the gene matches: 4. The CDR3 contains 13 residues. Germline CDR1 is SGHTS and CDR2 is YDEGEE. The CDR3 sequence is CASSLRDSPGYTF. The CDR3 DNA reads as TGTGCCAGCAGCTTGCGGGACAGCCCTGGCTACACCTTC.

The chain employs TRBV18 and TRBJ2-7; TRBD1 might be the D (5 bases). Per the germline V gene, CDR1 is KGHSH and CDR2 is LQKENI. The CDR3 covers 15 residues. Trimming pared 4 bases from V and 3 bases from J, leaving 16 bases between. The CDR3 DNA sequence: TGTGCCAGCTCACTTGGACAAACGGCGAGCTACGAGCAGTACTTC. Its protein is CASSLGQTASYEQYF.

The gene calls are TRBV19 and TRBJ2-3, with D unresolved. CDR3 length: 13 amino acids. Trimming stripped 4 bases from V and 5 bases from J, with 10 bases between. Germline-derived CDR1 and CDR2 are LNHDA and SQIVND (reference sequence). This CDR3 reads CASSTTLGDTQYF. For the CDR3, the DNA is TGTGCCAGTAGTACCACATTGGGAGATACGCAGTATTTT.

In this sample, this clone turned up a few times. The CDR3 spells CASKREDEQYF. In DNA, the CDR3 is TGTGCCAGCAAGAGGGAAGACGAGCAGTACTTC. This chain uses TRBV6-6 with TRBJ2-7, with D perhaps TRBD2 (5 bases). The CDR3 runs 11 residues. Germline loops: CDR1 MNHNY, CDR2 SVGAGI (reference sequence). V was clipped by 7 bases and J by 5 bases, with 9 bases between them.

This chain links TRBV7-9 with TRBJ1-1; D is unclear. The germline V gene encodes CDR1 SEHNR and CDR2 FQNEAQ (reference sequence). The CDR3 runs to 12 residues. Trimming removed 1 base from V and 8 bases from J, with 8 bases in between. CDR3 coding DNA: TGTGCCAGCAGCTTAGAACGGCAGGAAGCTTTCTTT. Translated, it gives CASSLERQEAFF.

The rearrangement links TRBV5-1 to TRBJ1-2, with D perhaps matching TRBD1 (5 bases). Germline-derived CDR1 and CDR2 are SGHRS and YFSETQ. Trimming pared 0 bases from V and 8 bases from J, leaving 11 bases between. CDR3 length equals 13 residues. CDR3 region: CASSLGGADGYTF. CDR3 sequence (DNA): TGCGCCAGCAGCTTGGGAGGGGCCGACGGCTACACCTTC.

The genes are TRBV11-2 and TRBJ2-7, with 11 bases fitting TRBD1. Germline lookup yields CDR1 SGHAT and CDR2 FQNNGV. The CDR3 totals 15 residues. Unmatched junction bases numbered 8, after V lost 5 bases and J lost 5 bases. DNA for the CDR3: TGTGCCAGCAGCCCCGGACAGGGGGCCCTGGACGAGCAGTACTTC. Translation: CASSPGQGALDEQYF.

Here the CDR3 DNA reads TGTGCCAGCAGCTTGACCCAGGGAAACAATGAGCAGTTCTTC. Its protein product is CASSLTQGNNEQFF. The chain uses TRBV7-9 and TRBJ2-1; perhaps TRBD1 as D (5 bases). The germline CDR1 and CDR2 sequences are SEHNR and FQNEAQ (reference sequence). V dropped 3 bases and J dropped 5 bases, with 11 bases sitting between them. CDR3 length: 14 amino acids.

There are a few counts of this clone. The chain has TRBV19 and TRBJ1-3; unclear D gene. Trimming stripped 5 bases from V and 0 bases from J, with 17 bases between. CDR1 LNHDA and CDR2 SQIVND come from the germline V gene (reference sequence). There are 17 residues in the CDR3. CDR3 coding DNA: TGTGCCAGTAGTCCGCTTTCGGCAGTCCGCTCTGGAAACACCATATATTTT. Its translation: CASSPLSAVRSGNTIYF.

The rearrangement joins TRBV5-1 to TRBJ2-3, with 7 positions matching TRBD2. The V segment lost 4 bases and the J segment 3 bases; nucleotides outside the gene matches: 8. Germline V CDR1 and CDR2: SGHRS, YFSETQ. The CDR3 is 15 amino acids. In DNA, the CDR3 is TGCGCCAGCAGCGGGGGGGGAATCCGGACAGATACGCAGTATTTT. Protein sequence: CASSGGGIRTDTQYF. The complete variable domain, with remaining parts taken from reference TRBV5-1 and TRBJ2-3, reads KAGVTQTPRYLIKTRGQQVTLSCSPISGHRSVSWYQQTPGQGLQFLFEYFSETQRNKGNFPGRFSGRQFSNSRSEMNVSTLELGDSALYLCASSGGGIRTDTQYFGPGTRLTVL.

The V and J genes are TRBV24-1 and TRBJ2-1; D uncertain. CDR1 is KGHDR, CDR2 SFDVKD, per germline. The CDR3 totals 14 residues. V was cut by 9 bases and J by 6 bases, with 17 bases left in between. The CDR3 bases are TGTGCCACCCAGCATGCGGCACAGAGCAATGAGCAGTTCTTC. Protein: CATQHAAQSNEQFF.

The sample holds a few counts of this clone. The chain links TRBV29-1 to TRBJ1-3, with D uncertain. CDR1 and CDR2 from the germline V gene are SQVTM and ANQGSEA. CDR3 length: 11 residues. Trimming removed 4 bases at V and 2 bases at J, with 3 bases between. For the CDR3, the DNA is TGCAGCGTTGCCACTGGAAACACCATATATTTT. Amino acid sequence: CSVATGNTIYF.

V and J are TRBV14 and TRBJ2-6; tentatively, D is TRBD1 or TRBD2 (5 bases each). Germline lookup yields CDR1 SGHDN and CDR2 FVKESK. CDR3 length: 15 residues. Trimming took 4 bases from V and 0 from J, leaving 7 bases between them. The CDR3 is CASSPGSSGANVLTF. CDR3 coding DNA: TGTGCCAGCAGCCCAGGGAGCTCTGGGGCCAACGTCCTGACTTTC.

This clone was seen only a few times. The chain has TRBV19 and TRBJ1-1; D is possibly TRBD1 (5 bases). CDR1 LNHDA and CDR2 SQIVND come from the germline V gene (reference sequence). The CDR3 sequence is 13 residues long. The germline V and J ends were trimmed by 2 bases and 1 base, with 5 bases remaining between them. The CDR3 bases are TGTGCCAGTAGTATACAGGGGAACACTGAAGCTTTCTTT. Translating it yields CASSIQGNTEAFF.

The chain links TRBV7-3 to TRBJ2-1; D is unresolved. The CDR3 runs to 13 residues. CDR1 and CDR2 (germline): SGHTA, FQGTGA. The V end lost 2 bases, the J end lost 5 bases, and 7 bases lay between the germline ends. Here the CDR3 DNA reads TGTGCCAGCAGCTTATCCAGTCACAATGAGCAGTTCTTC. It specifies CASSLSSHNEQFF.

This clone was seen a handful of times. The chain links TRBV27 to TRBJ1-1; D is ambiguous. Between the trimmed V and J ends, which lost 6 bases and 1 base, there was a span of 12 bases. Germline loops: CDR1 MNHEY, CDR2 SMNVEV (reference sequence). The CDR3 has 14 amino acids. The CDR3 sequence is CASSIRPRNTEAFF. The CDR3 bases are TGTGCCAGCAGCATCCGCCCCCGGAACACTGAAGCTTTCTTT.